These T cell receptor beta chains were read from a single sample in a study of Ad26.COV2.S vaccination and SARS-CoV-2 variants. Here immunoSEQ multiplex PCR was the method, and the copy in TCRdb shows in-frame clones only, minus some. The sample includes around 250,000 clones, around 90% of them seen just once. The sequences come from peripheral blood, collected in a trial of Ad26.COV2.S vaccine versus placebo. Receptor source: a person aged 18-60 years who received the Ad26.COV2.S COVID-19 vaccine or a placebo. The CDR3 runs from the conserved cysteine through the conserved F or W. Fields, in order: CDR3 DNA, CDR3 protein, D gene, J gene, CDR3 length, V gene, clone size. The D gene is left open where the match is weak. The listing skips clone size in some rows; elsewhere it reads once, few, many or a size class.

DNA: TGTGCCAGCAGCAGGGTTTCGGGGGAAGAGACCCAGTACTTC
CDR3: CASSRVSGEETQYF
D: .
J: TRBJ2-5
length: 14
V: TRBV7-7
size: .

DNA: TGTGCCAGCAGTCTTTCGGCGGAGGCGGACGAGCAGTACTTC
CDR3: CASSLSAEADEQYF
D: .
J: TRBJ2-7
length: 14
V: TRBV6-4
size: .

DNA: TGTGCCAGCAGCCAATCAGTTATGCGGACTAGCAAATCCACAGATACGCAGTATTTT
CDR3: CASSQSVMRTSKSTDTQYF
D: TRBD2
J: TRBJ2-3
length: 19
V: TRBV16
size: .

DNA: TGCGCCAGCAGCCAAGATCGGGCTGCCTCGAACTATGGCTACACCTTC
CDR3: CASSQDRAASNYGYTF
D: .
J: TRBJ1-2
length: 16
V: TRBV4-3
size: once

DNA: TGTGCCAGCTCACCACCCGCCGCGCCAGATACGCAGTATTTT
CDR3: CASSPPAAPDTQYF
D: .
J: TRBJ2-3
length: 14
V: TRBV18
size: .

DNA: TGTGCCAGTAGTATCGGGGGACACGAAAAACTGTTTTTT
CDR3: CASSIGGHEKLFF
D: .
J: TRBJ1-4
length: 13
V: TRBV19
size: .

DNA: TGTGCCAGCAGCTTATCACAGGGGAGTCAGCCCCAGCATTTT
CDR3: CASSLSQGSQPQHF
D: TRBD1
J: TRBJ1-5
length: 14
V: TRBV7-2
size: .

DNA: TGCGCCAGCAGCACCACAGGGGACGGAAACACCATATATTTT
CDR3: CASSTTGDGNTIYF
D: TRBD1
J: TRBJ1-3
length: 14
V: TRBV5-1
size: .

DNA: TGTGCCAGTAGTCCGTACTACAATCAGCCCCAGCATTTT
CDR3: CASSPYYNQPQHF
D: .
J: TRBJ1-5
length: 13
V: TRBV19
size: .

DNA: TGTGCCAGCAGCTCCAGGGGCGGGGTCGGGGCTTTCTTT
CDR3: CASSSRGGVGAFF
D: .
J: TRBJ1-1
length: 13
V: TRBV5-4
size: .

DNA: TGCGCCAGCAGCCAAGTGGTGCGGGACAGTAAAAACATTCAGTACTTC
CDR3: CASSQVVRDSKNIQYF
D: .
J: TRBJ2-4
length: 16
V: TRBV4-1
size: .

DNA: TGTGCCAGCAGCTTAACGGAGAAAGATACGCAGTATTTT
CDR3: CASSLTEKDTQYF
D: .
J: TRBJ2-3
length: 13
V: TRBV7-3
size: .

DNA: TGTGCCAGCAGCTTGAGCGTTGGATGGCGGACCGTCAATCAGCCCCAGCATTTT
CDR3: CASSLSVGWRTVNQPQHF
D: .
J: TRBJ1-5
length: 18
V: TRBV5-6
size: .

DNA: TGTGCCAGCAGTAACGACAGATTTTCCGGCTACACCTTC
CDR3: CASSNDRFSGYTF
D: .
J: TRBJ1-2
length: 13
V: TRBV25-1
size: .

DNA: TGTGCCAGCAGCGTAGGCTCAGGGGACTATGGCTACACCTTC
CDR3: CASSVGSGDYGYTF
D: .
J: TRBJ1-2
length: 14
V: TRBV9
size: once

DNA: TGTGCCAGCAGCTTCTCCGGGACAGTCGTGAACACTGAAGCTTTCTTT
CDR3: CASSFSGTVVNTEAFF
D: TRBD1
J: TRBJ1-1
length: 16
V: TRBV7-2
size: .

DNA: TGTGCCAGCAGTGAACGGACAGTTAACTATGGCTACACCTTC
CDR3: CASSERTVNYGYTF
D: .
J: TRBJ1-2
length: 14
V: TRBV2
size: .

DNA: TGCGCCAGCAGCCGCAAACCCGGGACAGACGCAACTAATGAAAAACTGTTTTTT
CDR3: CASSRKPGTDATNEKLFF
D: TRBD1
J: TRBJ1-4
length: 18
V: TRBV5-1
size: .

DNA: TGTGCCAGTAGTATTTTTGAGACCCAACACTCCGGGGAGCTGTTTTTT
CDR3: CASSIFETQHSGELFF
D: .
J: TRBJ2-2
length: 16
V: TRBV19
size: once

DNA: TGCGCCAGCAGCCAGTCCGGGACAGGCTTTAACTATGGCTACACCTTC
CDR3: CASSQSGTGFNYGYTF
D: TRBD1
J: TRBJ1-2
length: 16
V: TRBV4-3
size: .

DNA: TGTGCTAGCAGCCCCTGGGGGGCGTTTGGCACCGGGGAGCTGTTTTTT
CDR3: CASSPWGAFGTGELFF
D: .
J: TRBJ2-2
length: 16
V: TRBV7-7
size: few

DNA: TGTGCCAGCAGTGCGGGACTCACCAGGCTCCACTTT
CDR3: CASSAGLTRLHF
D: .
J: TRBJ1-6
length: 12
V: TRBV12-3/TRBV12-4
size: .

DNA: TGTGCCAGCAGTTACTCGCGACGATCGAACACTGAAGCTTTCTTT
CDR3: CASSYSRRSNTEAFF
D: .
J: TRBJ1-1
length: 15
V: TRBV6-2/TRBV6-3
size: medium-sized

DNA: TGTGCCAGCAGCTTACAGGGGAATCAGCCCCAGCATTTT
CDR3: CASSLQGNQPQHF
D: .
J: TRBJ1-5
length: 13
V: TRBV7-8
size: .

DNA: TGTGCCAGCAGCTTAATATTAGGGGCGTGGAATGAGCAGTTCTTC
CDR3: CASSLILGAWNEQFF
D: .
J: TRBJ2-1
length: 15
V: TRBV11-2
size: few

DNA: TGTGCCAGCAGTTTGGCGACCAATGAGCAGTTCTTC
CDR3: CASSLATNEQFF
D: .
J: TRBJ2-1
length: 12
V: TRBV12-3/TRBV12-4
size: .

DNA: TGTGCCTGGATGCCCGGACTAGCGGGAACCAGAGAGACCCAGTACTTC
CDR3: CAWMPGLAGTRETQYF
D: TRBD2
J: TRBJ2-5
length: 16
V: TRBV30
size: .

DNA: TGTGCCAGCAGTTTCCCTACTAGCGGGAGGTGGAACACCGGGGAGCTGTTTTTT
CDR3: CASSFPTSGRWNTGELFF
D: TRBD2
J: TRBJ2-2
length: 18
V: TRBV27
size: .

DNA: TGTGCTAGTGCTACACCCGGGACTAGGCAAGAGACCCAGTACTTC
CDR3: CASATPGTRQETQYF
D: TRBD2
J: TRBJ2-5
length: 15
V: TRBV12-5
size: .

DNA: TGTGCCAGCAGCTTGAGCAAACTAGCGGGGGTCCAAGAGACCCAGTACTTC
CDR3: CASSLSKLAGVQETQYF
D: TRBD2
J: TRBJ2-5
length: 17
V: TRBV5-4
size: .

DNA: TGTGCCAGCAGCGAGAGACAGGGGGCCTTGGATGGCTACACCTTC
CDR3: CASSERQGALDGYTF
D: TRBD1
J: TRBJ1-2
length: 15
V: TRBV9
size: .

DNA: TGTGCCAGCAGCTTAGGCCAGGGGGCGCGATCACCCCTCCACTTT
CDR3: CASSLGQGARSPLHF
D: TRBD1
J: TRBJ1-6
length: 15
V: TRBV5-6
size: once

DNA: TGTGCCAGCTCACCCTCACACCTGAACACTGAAGCTTTCTTT
CDR3: CASSPSHLNTEAFF
D: .
J: TRBJ1-1
length: 14
V: TRBV18
size: .

DNA: TGTGCCAGTAGTATCGCCGGCCCTCTAGGGACTAGCGTCACAGATACGCAGTATTTT
CDR3: CASSIAGPLGTSVTDTQYF
D: TRBD2
J: TRBJ2-3
length: 19
V: TRBV19
size: .

DNA: TGTGCCAGCAGCGGCGCTGGTAATGCGGCAGGGGTTAACTATGGCTACACCTTC
CDR3: CASSGAGNAAGVNYGYTF
D: .
J: TRBJ1-2
length: 18
V: TRBV7-2
size: .

DNA: TGTGCCAGCAGTTACGTAGGGAAGAACGAGCAGTACTTC
CDR3: CASSYVGKNEQYF
D: .
J: TRBJ2-7
length: 13
V: TRBV6-6
size: few

DNA: TGTGCCAGCAGCTTGGACAGGGCCAATTCACCCCTCCACTTT
CDR3: CASSLDRANSPLHF
D: .
J: TRBJ1-6
length: 14
V: TRBV5-5
size: once

DNA: TGCGCCAGCAGCCTGACAGGGGGGGAAACTGAAGCTTTCTTT
CDR3: CASSLTGGETEAFF
D: TRBD1
J: TRBJ1-1
length: 14
V: TRBV5-1
size: .

DNA: TGTGCCAGCACCTCCCACAGGGTCGGTTACAATGAGCAGTTCTTC
CDR3: CASTSHRVGYNEQFF
D: .
J: TRBJ2-1
length: 15
V: TRBV27
size: .

DNA: TGTGCCAGTAGTATTGTCCGGGGAGGGGACACTGAAGCTTTCTTT
CDR3: CASSIVRGGDTEAFF
D: .
J: TRBJ1-1
length: 15
V: TRBV19
size: .

DNA: TGCGCCAGCAGCTTGAGACAGGGGGGCACCGGGGAGCTGTTTTTT
CDR3: CASSLRQGGTGELFF
D: TRBD1
J: TRBJ2-2
length: 15
V: TRBV5-1
size: .

DNA: TGTGCCAGCAGCTTAGGAGGGGTACCCGGGGAGCTGTTTTTT
CDR3: CASSLGGVPGELFF
D: .
J: TRBJ2-2
length: 14
V: TRBV13
size: .